One sample yielded the 3 T cell receptor beta chains listed below, sequenced in a study of T cell clonality in common variable immunodeficiency. Here immunoSEQ multiplex PCR was the method, and the copy in TCRdb shows in-frame clones only, minus some. Listed here are 30,000 to 40,000 clones without any singletons, the top ten holding less than 4.5%. The sample consisted of peripheral blood mononuclear cells. The receptors here all came from a person aged 18 to 69 in good health.

This clone was counted at least ten times. The read gets to within 3 residues of the CDR3 end, and the germline J gene fills in the rest. The gene calls are TRBV4-1 and TRBJ1-1, with a weak D call TRBD1 (6 bases). Germline assignment: CDR1 MGHRA and CDR2 YSYEKL. Trimming left V 1 base short and J 0 bases short, with 12 bases between. This CDR3 contains 16 residues. CDR3 in amino acids: CASSQGTGTLNTEAFF. CDR3 DNA (partial): TGCGCCAGCAGCCAAGGTACCGGGACACTGAACACTGAA.

CDR3 sequence reads: CASTPTGGNNEQFF. The CDR3 DNA, read in part, is TGCGCCAGCACCCCGACAGGGGGCAACAATGAG. V is TRBV5-1 and J is TRBJ2-1; 10 nucleotides match TRBD1. The read ends 3 residues before the CDR3 terminus; that terminus is restored from the germline J gene. The CDR3 loop spans 14 amino acids. The germline CDR1 and CDR2 sequences are SGHRS and YFSETQ. V shed 6 bases and J 5 bases; nucleotides not matched to a gene: 5.

This clone was recorded at least ten times. The read stops 3 residues short of the end of the CDR3; the missing end is completed from the germline J gene. The chain couples TRBV2 to TRBJ1-1; D call uncertain. CDR3 length: 12 residues. Trimming took off 8 bases at V and 1 base at J, with 8 bases between the two ends. Germline values: CDR1 SNHLY, CDR2 FYNNEI. The CDR3 bases that were read are TGTGCCAGCCAGTCACGGAACACTGAA. This encodes CASQSRNTE. The whole CDR3 reads CASQSRNTEAFF.